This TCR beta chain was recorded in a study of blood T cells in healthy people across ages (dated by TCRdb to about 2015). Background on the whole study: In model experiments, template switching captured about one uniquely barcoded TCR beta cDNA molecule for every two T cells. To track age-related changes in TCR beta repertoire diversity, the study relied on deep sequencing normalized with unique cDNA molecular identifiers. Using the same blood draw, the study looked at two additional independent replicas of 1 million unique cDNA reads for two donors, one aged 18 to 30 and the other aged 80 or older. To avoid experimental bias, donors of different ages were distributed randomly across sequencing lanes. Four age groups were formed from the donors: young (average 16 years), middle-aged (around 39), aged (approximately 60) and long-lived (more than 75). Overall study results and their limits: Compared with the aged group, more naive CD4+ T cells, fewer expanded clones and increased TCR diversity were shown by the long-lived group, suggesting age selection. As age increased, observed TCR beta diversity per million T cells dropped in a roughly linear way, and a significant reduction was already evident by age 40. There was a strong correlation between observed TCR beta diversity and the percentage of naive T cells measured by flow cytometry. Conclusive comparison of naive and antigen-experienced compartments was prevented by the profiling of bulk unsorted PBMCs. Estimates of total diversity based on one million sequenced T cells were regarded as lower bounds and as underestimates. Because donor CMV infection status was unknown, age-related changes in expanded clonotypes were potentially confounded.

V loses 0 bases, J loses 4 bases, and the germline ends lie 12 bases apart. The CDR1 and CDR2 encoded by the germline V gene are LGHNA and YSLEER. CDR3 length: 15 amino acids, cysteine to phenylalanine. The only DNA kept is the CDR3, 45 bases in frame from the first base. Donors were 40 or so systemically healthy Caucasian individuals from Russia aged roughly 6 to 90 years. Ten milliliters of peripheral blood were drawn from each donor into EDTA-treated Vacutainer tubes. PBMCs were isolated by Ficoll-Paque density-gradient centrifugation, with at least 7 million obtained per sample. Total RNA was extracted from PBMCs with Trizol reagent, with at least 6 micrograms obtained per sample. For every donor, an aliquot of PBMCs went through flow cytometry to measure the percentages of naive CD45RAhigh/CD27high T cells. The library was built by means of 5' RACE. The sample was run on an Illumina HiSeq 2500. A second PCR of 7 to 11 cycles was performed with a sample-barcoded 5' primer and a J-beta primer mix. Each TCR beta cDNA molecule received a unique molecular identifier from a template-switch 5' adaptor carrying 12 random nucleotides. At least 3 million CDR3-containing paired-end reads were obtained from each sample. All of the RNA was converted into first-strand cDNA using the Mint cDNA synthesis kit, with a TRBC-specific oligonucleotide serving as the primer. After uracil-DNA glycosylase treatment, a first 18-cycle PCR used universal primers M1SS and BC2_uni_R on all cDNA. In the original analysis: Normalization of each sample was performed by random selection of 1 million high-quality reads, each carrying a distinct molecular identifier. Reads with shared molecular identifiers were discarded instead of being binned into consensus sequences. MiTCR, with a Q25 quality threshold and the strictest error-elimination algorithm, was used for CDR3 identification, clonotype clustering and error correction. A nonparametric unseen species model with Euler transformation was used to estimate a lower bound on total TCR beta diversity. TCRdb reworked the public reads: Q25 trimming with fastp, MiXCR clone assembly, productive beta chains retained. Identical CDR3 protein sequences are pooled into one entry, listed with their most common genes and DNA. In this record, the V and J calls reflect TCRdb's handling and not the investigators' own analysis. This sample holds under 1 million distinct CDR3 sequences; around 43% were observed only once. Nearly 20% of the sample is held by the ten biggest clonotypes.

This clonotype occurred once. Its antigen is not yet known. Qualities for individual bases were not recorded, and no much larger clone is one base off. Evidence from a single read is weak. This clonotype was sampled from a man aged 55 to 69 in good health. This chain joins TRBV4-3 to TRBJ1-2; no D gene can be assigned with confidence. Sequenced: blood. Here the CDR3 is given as CASSQDLGRAYGYTF. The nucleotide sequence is TGCGCCAGCAGCCAAGACTTGGGCAGAGCCTATGGCTACACCTTC.